One and the same sample provided the 6 T cell receptor beta chains below, sequenced in a study of shared clonotypes between healthy human individuals. Using immunoSEQ multiplex PCR, the repertoire was profiled, and TCRdb retains in-frame clones only, with some absent. The table has 1.4 million to 1.5 million clones, 96% seen once. The specimen was naive CD4+ T cells sorted from blood. Subset: CD45RA+ positively selected. All receptors derive from a man aged 25 to 45 in good health.

The V call is TRBV28, the J call TRBJ2-7, with 7 bases aligning to TRBD1. V dropped 4 bases and J dropped 3; count of bases not matched to a gene: 3. The length of the CDR3 is 13 residues. Germline assignment: CDR1 MDHEN and CDR2 SYDVKM. CDR3 DNA sequence: TGTGCCAGCAGTTACAGGGGAAACTACGAGCAGTACTTC. It is translated as CASSYRGNYEQYF.

This chain joins TRBV29-1 and TRBJ2-1; TRBD2 aligns across 7 bases. V trimming: 6 bases; J trimming: 2 bases; junction bases outside the gene matches: 19. This CDR3 is built from 18 residues. Per the germline V gene, CDR1 is SQVTM and CDR2 is ANQGSEA. This CDR3 is CSVNTPTSPKGPYNEQFF. The CDR3 region has the DNA TGCAGCGTCAATACGCCGACTAGCCCCAAAGGCCCCTACAATGAGCAGTTCTTC.

The chain couples TRBV30 to TRBJ2-5; tentative D call: TRBD1 (5 bases). This CDR3 is built from 11 residues. V was pared by 5 bases and J by 3 bases, with 7 bases between. Germline values: CDR1 GTSNPN, CDR2 SVGIG (reference sequence). CDR3 protein: CAWEGEETQYF. CDR3 DNA sequence: TGTGCCTGGGAAGGGGAAGAGACCCAGTACTTC.

The V call is TRBV7-3, the J call TRBJ2-1; D perhaps matches TRBD2 (6 bases). Germline values: CDR1 SGHTA, CDR2 FQGTGA. V lost 5 bases and J lost 6, with 17 bases in between. CDR3 length: 15 residues. CDR3 residues: CASSLRDRDSNEQFF. DNA of the CDR3: TGTGCCAGCAGCCTCCGGGACCGGGACTCCAATGAGCAGTTCTTC.

This chain uses TRBV29-1 with TRBJ2-5; D unclear. Germline CDR1 reads SQVTM; CDR2 reads ANQGSEA. V lost 7 bases, J lost 5 bases, and 17 bases lay in between. The CDR3 length is 13 residues. The CDR3 DNA is TGCAGCGCCGGACGCCTTCTGGAGGAGACCCAGTACTTC. Translation gives CSAGRLLEETQYF.

This clone showed up just once. This rearrangement joins TRBV15 to TRBJ2-1; unclear D gene. The germline V gene has CDR1 LNHNV and CDR2 YYDKDF (reference sequence). V lost 0 bases to trimming and J lost 10 bases, with 10 bases between them. The CDR3 has 13 amino acids. The DNA of the CDR3 is TGTGCCACCAGCAGAGATAAGCTGAAGGAGCAGTTCTTC. Amino acid sequence: CATSRDKLKEQFF.